These 21 T cell receptor beta chains came from one sample sequenced in a study of cytomegalovirus exposure and HLA in healthy donors. PCR amplification relied on 60 Vbeta primers (plus 13 Jbeta primers). Only in-frame clones appear in the TCRdb table, and some are missing; sequencing was by immunoSEQ multiplex PCR. The data contain fewer than 250,000 clones, 70% to 80% of them singletons. Sequenced input: PBMCs. The receptors were sampled from a woman aged 25-40 years in good health and CMV-seronegative.

Only one count was recorded for this clone. CDR3 sequence reads: CASSLGGASTDTQYF. The CDR3 DNA follows: TGTGCCAGCAGTCTGGGGGGGGCTAGCACAGATACGCAGTATTTT. J is TRBJ2-3 and V is TRBV6-4; D is possibly TRBD2 (7 bases). This CDR3 has 15 residues. V gave up 5 bases and J gave up 0 bases, with 12 bases separating them. Looked up from germline, CDR1 is MRHNA and CDR2 is SNTAGT.

This clone has more than one count but fewer than ten. The chain employs TRBV10-3 and TRBJ2-6, with D maybe TRBD2 (7 bases). The CDR3 is 15 residues long. V lost 3 bases and J 2 bases, leaving 8 bases between the germline ends. Germline values: CDR1 ENHRY, CDR2 SYGVKD. DNA of the CDR3: TGTGCCATCAGTGACGGGGGGCCTGGGGCCAACGTCCTGACTTTC. This encodes CAISDGGPGANVLTF.

The chain employs TRBV6-1 and TRBJ1-6, with D possibly being TRBD1 (6 bases). In germline, CDR1 is MNHNS, CDR2 SASEGT. This CDR3 has 16 residues. V lost 0 bases and J lost 7, with 13 bases in between. The CDR3 protein is CASSEAEQGGNSPLHF. In DNA form, the CDR3 reads TGTGCCAGCAGTGAAGCGGAACAGGGTGGCAATTCACCCCTCCACTTT.

This clone occurred a few times. This chain connects TRBV2 to TRBJ1-1; maybe TRBD1 (5 bases). Trimming stripped 6 bases from V and 3 bases from J, with 17 bases between. The CDR3 spans 15 residues. Germline CDR1 and CDR2: SNHLY and FYNNEI. This CDR3 reads CASSPNGAGDTEAFF. The CDR3 DNA is TGTGCCAGCAGCCCCAACGGGGCGGGGGACACTGAAGCTTTCTTT.

The V gene is TRBV29-1, the J gene TRBJ2-1, with unresolved D. The CDR3 sequence is 10 residues long. Between the trimmed V and J ends, which lost 7 bases and 9 bases, there was a span of 10 bases. Germline CDR1 SQVTM, CDR2 ANQGSEA. CDR3 sequence reads: CSAISSEQFF. In DNA, the CDR3 is TGCAGCGCCATAAGCTCTGAGCAGTTCTTC.

The V gene is TRBV7-9, the J gene TRBJ2-3, with D perhaps TRBD2 (6 bases). Germline V CDR1 and CDR2: SEHNR, FQNEAQ (reference sequence). The length of the CDR3 is 14 residues. Between the trimmed V and J ends, which lost 6 bases and 0 bases, there was a span of 10 bases. The CDR3 DNA reads as TGTGCCAGCAGTGGCGGGGTTAGCACAGATACGCAGTATTTT. Protein product: CASSGGVSTDTQYF. The entire variable domain, with the rest obtained from reference TRBV7-9 and TRBJ2-3, is as follows: DTGVSQNPRHKITKRGQNVTFRCDPISEHNRLYWYRQTLGQGPEFLTYFQNEAQLEKSRLLSDRFSAERPKGSFSTLEIQRTEQGDSAMYLCASSGGVSTDTQYFGPGTRLTVL.

The gene calls are TRBV7-9 and TRBJ2-4; D might be TRBD1 (6 bases). The V end was cut by 1 base, the J end by 3 bases, with 13 bases between. This CDR3 spans 16 amino acids. In germline, CDR1 is SEHNR, CDR2 FQNEAQ (reference sequence). The CDR3 nucleotides are TGTGCCAGCAGCTTAGAGCCCCGGGACAACAAAAACATTCAGTACTTC. Translation gives CASSLEPRDNKNIQYF.

The chain combines TRBV5-4 with TRBJ2-1; TRBD2 matches at 11 bases. The CDR3 extends over 15 amino acids. J was trimmed by 5 bases and V by 0 bases; bases with no gene match: 1. The V gene's germline CDR1 is SGHNT and CDR2 YYREEE (reference sequence). CDR3 nucleotides: TGTGCCAGCAGCTTGGGACTAGCGGGAAACAATGAGCAGTTCTTC. It is translated as CASSLGLAGNNEQFF.

The genes are TRBV21-1 and TRBJ2-5; the DNA was not used to check the table's D call, TRBD1. TRBV21-1 is designated a pseudogene. CDR3 length equals 20 residues. CDR3 in DNA: TGTGCCAGCAGCCCAAAGCAAAGGGACGAGGTGGACAGGAGTGGAGAGACCCAGTACTTC. Translated: CASSPKQRDEVDRSGETQYF.

In the case of this clone: At one end the junction does not follow the germline gene, possibly because of a read error. The V call is TRBV5-1, the J call TRBJ1-6, with D perhaps TRBD1 (5 bases). Per the germline V gene, CDR1 is SGHRS and CDR2 is YFSETQ. This CDR3 is 15 amino acids long. CDR3 bases: TGTGCCAGCAGCTTGGAGGGCAGGGTAAACTCACCCCTCCACTTT. Translation: CASSLEGRVNSPLHF.

This rearrangement joins TRBV15 to TRBJ1-2; D is unresolved. From germline, CDR1 is LNHNV and CDR2 YYDKDF (reference sequence). CDR3 length: 16 residues. Trimming took off 5 bases at V and 4 bases at J, with 20 bases between the two ends. CDR3 protein: CATSPRGEGSGYGYTF. CDR3 coding DNA: TGTGCCACCAGCCCCCGGGGAGAAGGGAGCGGCTATGGCTACACCTTC.

The chain links TRBV30 to TRBJ1-6; 7 bases match TRBD1. Looked up from germline, CDR1 is GTSNPN and CDR2 is SVGIG (reference sequence). V was clipped by 3 bases and J by 19 bases; unmatched bases: 15. The CDR3 loop spans 13 amino acids. The CDR3 protein is CAWSPGGTVFVHF. The DNA of the CDR3 is TGTGCCTGGAGCCCGGGGGGGACAGTCTTTGTTCACTTT.

The genes are TRBV11-3 and TRBJ2-6, with 7 bases fitting TRBD1. This CDR3 has 16 amino acids. CDR1 SGHNT and CDR2 YENEEA come from the germline V gene. Trimming at V came to 5 bases and at J to 2 bases, leaving 6 bases not matched to a gene. CDR3 residues: CASSIRTGTGANVLTF. The CDR3 DNA reads TGTGCCAGCAGCATCCGGACAGGTACTGGGGCCAACGTCCTGACTTTC.

V usage is TRBV7-9 and J usage is TRBJ2-1, with 8 bases identical to TRBD1. Looked up from germline, CDR1 is SEHNR and CDR2 is FQNEAQ (reference sequence). This CDR3 contains 16 residues. The V gene end was trimmed by 2 bases and the J gene end by 3 bases; junction bases not matched to a gene: 6. CDR3: CASSLSGQVDYNEQFF. As DNA, the CDR3 is TGTGCCAGCAGCTTATCGGGACAGGTCGACTACAATGAGCAGTTCTTC.

This clone appeared a few times. The chain joins TRBV30 to TRBJ1-5; TRBD1 matches at 7 bases. The ends lost 3 bases at V and 0 bases at J; junction bases unmatched: 5. CDR3 size: 15 residues. Per the germline V gene, CDR1 is GTSNPN and CDR2 is SVGIG (reference sequence). CDR3 DNA sequence: TGTGCCTGGAGGTCCACAGGGGCTAGCAATCAGCCCCAGCATTTT. Translation: CAWRSTGASNQPQHF.

The chain combines TRBV2 with TRBJ2-3; the match to TRBD1 covers 9 bases. Germline V lookup: CDR1 SNHLY, CDR2 FYNNEI. J lost 1 base, V lost 4 bases, and 18 bases had no gene match. The CDR3 contains 20 residues. Here the CDR3 DNA reads TGTGCCAGCAGTGTCGACAGGGGGTGGAGGACGGCTATGGGCACAGATACGCAGTATTTT. This codes for CASSVDRGWRTAMGTDTQYF. The full variable domain, its missing parts supplied by reference TRBV2 and TRBJ2-3, is EPEVTQTPSHQVTQMGQEVILRCVPISNHLYFYWYRQILGQKVEFLVSFYNNEISEKSEIFDDQFSVERPDGSNFTLKIRSTKLEDSAMYFCASSVDRGWRTAMGTDTQYFGPGTRLTVL.

The J gene is TRBJ2-3, the V gene TRBV9; D possibly corresponds to TRBD2 (6 bases). The CDR3 sequence is 15 residues long. The V gene's germline CDR1 is SGDLS and CDR2 YYNGEE. Between the trimmed V and J ends, which lost 4 bases and 3 bases, there was a span of 15 bases. The CDR3 DNA is TGTGCCAGCAGCTTCCACCCCGGGGGAACAGATACGCAGTATTTT. This sequence encodes CASSFHPGGTDTQYF.

The V gene is TRBV18, the J gene TRBJ1-2; tentatively, D is TRBD1 (6 bases). The CDR3 has 15 amino acids. Germline V CDR1 and CDR2: KGHSH, LQKENI. V was cut by 1 base and J by 4 bases, with 13 bases left in between. CDR3 sequence (DNA): TGTGCCAGCTCACCACGTGGGACAAGGTTCTATGGCTACACCTTC. Amino acid sequence: CASSPRGTRFYGYTF.

The table lists this clone with a count of one. The V and J genes are TRBV6-4 and TRBJ2-7, with D perhaps matching TRBD2 (6 bases). The V end lost 2 bases, the J end lost 4 bases, and 12 bases lay between the germline ends. Germline CDR1 is MRHNA and CDR2 is SNTAGT. The CDR3 has 14 amino acids. In DNA form, the CDR3 reads TGTGCCAGCAGTGACGCGACTAGAGTGTACGAGCAGTACTTC. Amino acid sequence: CASSDATRVYEQYF.

This chain joins TRBV9 and TRBJ2-3; 7 nucleotides match TRBD2. CDR1 is SGDLS and CDR2 is YYNGEE in the germline V gene. This CDR3 region has 17 residues. Trimming at V came to 4 bases and at J to 0 bases, leaving 11 bases not matched to a gene. CDR3 nucleotides: TGTGCCAGCAGCCCCTCGGGACGGGGGGTTAGCACAGATACGCAGTATTTT. Translating gives CASSPSGRGVSTDTQYF.

The J gene is TRBJ1-1, the V gene TRBV30; 10 bases are shared with TRBD1. The CDR3 is 12 amino acids. Per germline, CDR1 GTSNPN and CDR2 SVGIG (reference sequence). Written as DNA, the CDR3 is TGTGCTTCGGACAGGGGGTACACTGAAGCTTTCTTT. Amino acid sequence: CASDRGYTEAFF.